The source of this T cell receptor beta chain is a study of T cell repertoires in cytomegalovirus infection. The CDR3 runs to 15 residues. V lost 6 bases to trimming and J lost 3 bases, with 15 bases between them. Germline-derived CDR1 and CDR2 are MDHEN and SYDVKM. The table lists this clonotype with a few counts. The antigen is not known. Each CDR3 protein gets one entry after TCRdb re-called the reads with MiXCR. The sample shows 110,000 to 150,000 distinct CDR3 sequences, more than 30% of them seen only once. Sequenced here: CD8+ T cells from cultured PBMCs, sampled from culture after CMV antigen stimulation. This chain links TRBV28 with TRBJ1-5, with D perhaps matching TRBD1 (6 bases). This clonotype was sampled from a human donor in good health (CMV status not recorded). Some clones in this sample may be carry-over from other donors' samples. CDR3 region: CASRETGLTNQPQHF. The DNA of the CDR3 is TGTGCCAGCAGGGAGACAGGACTAACCAATCAGCCCCAGCATTTT.